The clone carrying this TCR beta chain has only a few counts. Its target is unknown. This sample was included in a study of blood T cells in healthy people across ages. General study results and limits: Per million T cells, the diversity of TCR beta decreased roughly linearly as age advanced.

A second 7 to 11 cycle PCR used barcoded and J-beta primers. One entry per CDR3 protein results from TCRdb running MiXCR on the 5' RACE reads. The sample includes over 450,000 distinct CDR3 sequences, approximately 25% of them seen just once. V lost 6 bases to trimming and J lost 5 bases, with 11 bases between them. This CDR3 contains 13 residues. Germline assignment: CDR1 LNHDA and CDR2 SQIVND (reference sequence). These data were likewise used in another study, on T cells of mothers and their children. In that study: A handful of children and their three healthy Caucasian mothers were the donors.

What was sequenced was blood. This TCR came from a boy between 5 and 17 years old in good health. The chain has TRBV19 and TRBJ2-1; TRBD2 might be the D (5 bases). The chain's CDR3 is CASSNDYDNEQFF. The CDR3 nucleotides read TGTGCCAGTAGCAATGACTACGACAATGAGCAGTTCTTC.